A single sample is the source of the 26 T cell receptor beta chains below, sequenced in a study of shared clonotypes between healthy human individuals. This table comes from immunoSEQ multiplex PCR, and its TCRdb copy is limited to in-frame clones, with some not included. The data contain around 2,000,000 clones, approximately 95% of them singletons. The sequencing sample was made of naive CD4+ T cells sorted from blood. Subset denoted: CD45RA+ positively selected. These receptors were obtained from a man aged 18 to 30 in good health.

Here the CDR3 reads CASSVWDTGDTQYF. As DNA, the CDR3 is TGTGCCAGCAGCGTCTGGGACACGGGAGATACGCAGTATTTT. The chain has TRBV9 and TRBJ2-3; the D gene is possibly TRBD1 (6 bases). V lost 2 bases to trimming and J lost 5 bases, with 12 bases between them. The CDR3 runs 14 residues. Germline loops: CDR1 SGDLS, CDR2 YYNGEE.

A single count supports this clone. This chain connects TRBV21-1 to TRBJ2-7; no DNA check was done on the table's D call, TRBD1. TRBV21-1 is a listed pseudogene. This CDR3 is 15 amino acids long. In DNA form, the CDR3 reads TGTGCCAGCAGCAAAGTAAGGGGCTCATCCTACGAGCAGTACTTC. This sequence encodes CASSKVRGSSYEQYF.

V is TRBV4-1 and J is TRBJ2-5, with 8 positions matching TRBD1. V shed 4 bases, J shed 4 bases, and the junction held 5 bases outside the gene matches. CDR1 is MGHRA, CDR2 YSYEKL, per germline. The CDR3 length is 14 residues. The CDR3 DNA reads TGCGCCAGCAGCCCCAGGGGGCTGGGAGAGACCCAGTACTTC. Translating gives CASSPRGLGETQYF.

The chain employs TRBV27 and TRBJ2-1, with 9 bases aligning to TRBD2. This CDR3 has 14 residues. Germline V gene sequence: CDR1 MNHEY, CDR2 SMNVEV (reference sequence). The ends lost 5 bases at V and 7 bases at J; junction bases unmatched: 6. Here the CDR3 DNA reads TGTGCCAGCAGTCCCCCGCGGGGGGGAAATGAGCAGTTCTTC. Translated, it gives CASSPPRGGNEQFF.

The V gene is TRBV11-2, the J gene TRBJ2-7, with TRBD1 identical over 8 bases. The CDR3 is made up of 16 amino acids. The V gene end was trimmed by 6 bases and the J gene end by 0 bases; junction bases not matched to a gene: 10. Germline V gene sequence: CDR1 SGHAT, CDR2 FQNNGV. CDR3: CASRPWTGLTSYEQYF. The CDR3 bases are TGTGCCAGCAGACCCTGGACAGGGTTAACCTCCTACGAGCAGTACTTC.

The gene calls are TRBV7-2 and TRBJ2-4; tentatively, D is TRBD2 (6 bases). The germline gives CDR1 SGHTA, CDR2 FQGNSA. CDR3 size: 13 residues. V was pared by 3 bases and J by 6 bases, with 9 bases between. The CDR3 region has the DNA TGTGCCAGCAGCTTGGGGGGAAGAAACATTCAGTACTTC. It codes for CASSLGGRNIQYF. The full variable domain, with the rest looked up from reference TRBV7-2 and TRBJ2-4, is GAGVSQSPSNKVTEKGKDVELRCDPISGHTALYWYRQSLGQGLEFLIYFQGNSAPDKSGLPSDRFSAERTGGSVSTLTIQRTQQEDSAVYLCASSLGGRNIQYFGAGTRLSVL.

J is TRBJ2-5 and V is TRBV7-9; possible D gene TRBD2, 6 bases. Germline V CDR1 and CDR2: SEHNR, FQNEAQ (reference sequence). The CDR3 totals 16 residues. V lost 1 base, J lost 6 bases, and 18 bases lay in between. CDR3 in amino acids: CASSLVPQTTRQTQYF. The CDR3 DNA follows: TGTGCCAGCAGCTTAGTCCCTCAAACGACTAGACAGACCCAGTACTTC.

V is TRBV2 and J is TRBJ2-1, with D tentatively TRBD2 (5 bases). V gave up 6 bases and J gave up 10 bases, with 13 bases separating them. Germline CDR1 and CDR2: SNHLY and FYNNEI. CDR3 length equals 12 residues. The CDR3 DNA is TGTGCCAGCAGGAGGGTAGTAGGCGAGCAGTTCTTC. It yields the protein CASRRVVGEQFF.

This rearrangement joins TRBV6-4 to TRBJ1-5; D call uncertain. The CDR3 contains 15 residues. Germline values: CDR1 MRHNA, CDR2 SNTAGT. V lost 9 bases, J lost 0 bases, and 15 bases lay in between. The chain's CDR3 is CASRPAAYSNQPQHF. CDR3 DNA: TGTGCCAGTCGGCCGGCGGCCTATAGCAATCAGCCCCAGCATTTT.

Regarding this clone: Other DNA sequences in this specimen translate into the identical CDR3. J is TRBJ2-7 and V is TRBV30, with 12 bases aligning to TRBD1. V shed 5 bases and J 2 bases; nucleotides not matched to a gene: 1. Germline V gives CDR1 GTSNPN, CDR2 SVGIG (reference sequence). This CDR3 region has 13 residues. CDR3 region: CAWGDRGPYEQYF. The CDR3 DNA reads as TGTGCCTGGGGGGACAGGGGGCCCTACGAGCAGTACTTC.

The gene calls are TRBV5-6 and TRBJ2-1, with D maybe TRBD2 (5 bases). The CDR3 spans 17 residues. V lost 5 bases and J 0 bases, leaving 18 bases between the germline ends. In germline, CDR1 is SGHDT, CDR2 YYEEEE. The CDR3 here is CASRKDGKKRSYNEQFF. CDR3 bases: TGTGCCAGCAGAAAGGACGGGAAGAAACGCTCCTACAATGAGCAGTTCTTC.

V usage is TRBV15 and J usage is TRBJ2-1; no clear D gene. V was pared by 0 bases and J by 12 bases, with 9 bases between. Germline CDR1 reads LNHNV; CDR2 reads YYDKDF (reference sequence). CDR3 size: 12 residues. CDR3 DNA: TGTGCCACCAGCAGAGATGGTGGAGTGCAGTTCTTC. It is translated as CATSRDGGVQFF.

A note on this clone: Other DNA sequences from this sample encode an identical CDR3 as well. This sequence joins TRBV27 and TRBJ2-7; D is undetermined. Germline V lookup: CDR1 MNHEY, CDR2 SMNVEV (reference sequence). V was pared by 0 bases and J by 1 base, with 7 bases between. This CDR3 is 14 amino acids long. CDR3 residues: CASSLSVNSYEQYF. CDR3 sequence (DNA): TGTGCCAGCAGTTTATCGGTGAATTCCTACGAGCAGTACTTC.

V gene TRBV10-2 combines with J gene TRBJ2-7; D is perhaps TRBD1 (6 bases). Germline CDR1 is WSHSY and CDR2 is SAAADI. The V end lost 4 bases, the J end lost 4 bases, and 11 bases lay between the germline ends. CDR3 size: 13 residues. The CDR3 region is CASSGGLGYEQYF. The CDR3 coding sequence is TGCGCCAGCAGTGGGGGGCTAGGGTACGAGCAGTACTTC.

V and J are TRBV6-6 and TRBJ1-5, with D possibly matching TRBD1 (6 bases). The CDR3 extends over 15 amino acids. Deletions cut 8 bases from V and 0 bases from J, with 14 bases between. The germline CDR1 and CDR2 sequences are MNHNY and SVGAGI (reference sequence). CDR3 bases: TGTGCCAGCGGGTGGACAGACCATAGCAATCAGCCCCAGCATTTT. Residues: CASGWTDHSNQPQHF.

The chain recombines TRBV6-5 with TRBJ1-1; no definite D call. The CDR3 is made up of 13 amino acids. CDR1 MNHEY and CDR2 SVGAGI come from the germline V gene. Deletions cut 5 bases from V and 0 bases from J, with 7 bases between. For the CDR3, the DNA is TGTGCCAGCAGTCCCCAGATGAACACTGAAGCTTTCTTT. Amino acid sequence: CASSPQMNTEAFF.

Points on this clone: A junction end diverges from the germline sequence, so it may reflect a read error. The V and J genes are TRBV7-2 and TRBJ2-7; TRBD1 agrees at 7 bases. The germline gives CDR1 SGHTA, CDR2 FQGNSA. The CDR3 length is 13 residues. CDR3 nucleotide sequence: TGTGCCAGCAGCTCGGGACAGAACTACGGGCAGTACTTC. This encodes CASSSGQNYGQYF.

The table lists this clone with a few counts. V and J are TRBV19 and TRBJ1-3, with unresolved D. The CDR3 has 15 amino acids. Deletions cut 3 bases from V and 7 bases from J, with 16 bases between. The germline V gene has CDR1 LNHDA and CDR2 SQIVND (reference sequence). The CDR3 spells CASSIEGRPINTIYF. The CDR3 nucleotides are TGTGCCAGTAGTATCGAGGGTCGGCCGATCAACACCATATATTTT.

The chain combines TRBV6-1 with TRBJ1-2, with D perhaps TRBD1 (5 bases). V lost 6 bases, J lost 7 bases, and 15 bases lay in between. The CDR3 is made up of 13 amino acids. Germline CDR1 and CDR2: MNHNS and SASEGT. The CDR3 sequence: CASRELGVGGYTF. DNA of the CDR3: TGTGCCAGCAGAGAACTAGGGGTCGGTGGCTACACCTTC.

This clone has just one count. The junction departs from the called germline gene at one end, perhaps through a read error. This chain joins TRBV6-1 and TRBJ1-2; D unclear. CDR3 size: 10 residues. Germline assignment: CDR1 MNHNS and CDR2 SASEGT. The CDR3 sequence is CATSSYGYTF. CDR3 sequence (DNA): TGTGCCACCAGTTCCTATGGCTACACCTTC.

The chain joins TRBV11-1 to TRBJ1-1; 9 nucleotides align to TRBD1. This CDR3 has 13 amino acids. Trimming took 1 base from V and 11 from J; bases not matched to a gene: 5. Germline V gives CDR1 SGHAT, CDR2 FQDESV (reference sequence). The CDR3 reads CASSLDRGRIAFF. The CDR3 nucleotides are TGTGCCAGCAGCTTAGACAGGGGGCGAATCGCTTTCTTT.

This chain joins TRBV10-1 and TRBJ2-3, with D possibly matching TRBD1 (6 bases). Germline V gene data show CDR1 as WNHNN and CDR2 as SYGVQD (reference sequence). This CDR3 has 13 amino acids. V dropped 6 bases and J dropped 2 bases, with 9 bases sitting between them. CDR3 amino acids: CASRGDNTDTQYF. CDR3 DNA sequence: TGCGCCAGCAGGGGGGACAACACAGATACGCAGTATTTT.

This clone was detected once. The rearrangement links TRBV2 to TRBJ2-7; 10 bases fit TRBD2. V was clipped by 0 bases and J by 3 bases; unmatched bases: 2. Germline V lookup: CDR1 SNHLY, CDR2 FYNNEI. CDR3 length equals 15 residues. The CDR3 DNA follows: TGTGCCAGCAGTGAAGCGTCTAGCGGGGGCTACGAGCAGTACTTC. Residues: CASSEASSGGYEQYF.

The chain combines TRBV11-2 with TRBJ2-7, with D hard to call. CDR1 is SGHAT, CDR2 FQNNGV, per germline. V was pared by 5 bases and J by 5 bases, with 7 bases between. The length of the CDR3 is 11 residues. Here the CDR3 reads CASSPFHEQYF. CDR3 in DNA: TGTGCCAGCAGCCCATTCCACGAGCAGTACTTC. Full variable domain (outside the CDR3, taken from reference TRBV11-2 and TRBJ2-7): EAGVAQSPRYKIIEKRQSVAFWCNPISGHATLYWYQQILGQGPKLLIQFQNNGVVDDSQLPKDRFSAERLKGVDSTLKIQPAKLEDSAVYLCASSPFHEQYFGPGTRLTVT.

Written as DNA, the CDR3 is TGCAGTGCTTCACAGACCAATGAGCAGTTCTTC. It yields the protein CSASQTNEQFF. This sequence joins TRBV20-1 and TRBJ2-1; D is unclear. V lost 5 bases and J 6 bases, leaving 8 bases between the germline ends. Germline V lookup: CDR1 DFQATT, CDR2 SNEGSKA (reference sequence). The CDR3 spans 11 residues.

The V gene is TRBV2, the J gene TRBJ2-4, with 11 bases aligning to TRBD2. After removal of 6 bases from V and 3 bases from J, the junction contained 10 bases not matched to a gene. This CDR3 has 17 amino acids. The germline V gene encodes CDR1 SNHLY and CDR2 FYNNEI. In nucleotides, the CDR3 is TGTGCCAGCAGGGGTACTAGCGGGGGATCGGGCAAAAACATTCAGTACTTC. Translating it yields CASRGTSGGSGKNIQYF. Variable domain in full (rest from reference TRBV2 and TRBJ2-4): EPEVTQTPSHQVTQMGQEVILRCVPISNHLYFYWYRQILGQKVEFLVSFYNNEISEKSEIFDDQFSVERPDGSNFTLKIRSTKLEDSAMYFCASRGTSGGSGKNIQYFGAGTRLSVL.